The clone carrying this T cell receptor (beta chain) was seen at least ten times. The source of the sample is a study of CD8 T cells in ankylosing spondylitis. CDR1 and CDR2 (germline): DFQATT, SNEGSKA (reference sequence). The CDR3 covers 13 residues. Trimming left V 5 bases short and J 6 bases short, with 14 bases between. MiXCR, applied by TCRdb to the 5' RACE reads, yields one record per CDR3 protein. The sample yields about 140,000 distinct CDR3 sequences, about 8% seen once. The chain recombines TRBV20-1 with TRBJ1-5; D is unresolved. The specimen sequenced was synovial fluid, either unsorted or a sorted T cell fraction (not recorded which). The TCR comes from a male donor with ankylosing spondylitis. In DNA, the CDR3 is TGCAGTGCTTTCCCCTACCCCACTCAGCCCCAGCATTTT. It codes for CSAFPYPTQPQHF.